A single sample gave rise to the 20 T cell receptor beta chains below, sequenced in a study of blood T cell repertoires in COVID-19. The data were produced by immunoSEQ multiplex PCR, yet TCRdb's version contains in-frame clones alone and is incomplete. The sample has around 100,000 clones; roughly 87% are singletons. Sequenced sample: peripheral blood. The receptors here all came from a human donor in a cohort sampled during active COVID-19.

The rearrangement links TRBV7-9 to TRBJ2-5; perhaps TRBD1 as D (5 bases). Germline CDR1 SEHNR, CDR2 FQNEAQ (reference sequence). This CDR3 contains 13 residues. V was clipped by 1 base and J by 8 bases, with 11 bases between them. The CDR3 sequence: CASSLDRLGTQYF. The DNA for the CDR3 is TGTGCCAGCAGCTTAGACAGGCTTGGCACCCAGTACTTC.

The chain has TRBV24-1 and TRBJ2-2; 7 nucleotides match TRBD1. CDR1 is KGHDR, CDR2 SFDVKD, per germline. With 4 bases clipped from V and 3 bases from J, the junction kept 7 bases outside the gene matches. The CDR3 is 16 amino acids. DNA of the CDR3: TGTGCCACCAGTGACGACAGGGTTCGTGACACCGGGGAGCTGTTTTTT. Its protein product is CATSDDRVRDTGELFF.

The chain links TRBV27 to TRBJ2-7; D not certain. V was trimmed by 5 bases and J by 4 bases, leaving 12 bases between them. Germline CDR1 MNHEY, CDR2 SMNVEV (reference sequence). The CDR3 contains 13 residues. The CDR3 DNA reads as TGTGCCAGCAGTCCGACACCCTCATACGAGCAGTACTTC. Translated: CASSPTPSYEQYF.

This clone appeared once. The rearrangement joins TRBV6-5 to TRBJ2-5, with 10 bases identical to TRBD2. There are 16 residues in the CDR3. In germline, CDR1 is MNHEY, CDR2 SVGAGI. The ends lost 1 base at V and 5 bases at J; junction bases unmatched: 7. The CDR3 coding sequence is TGTGCCAGCAGTTACTGGTCGGTACTAGCGGGGGAGACCCAGTACTTC. Its protein product is CASSYWSVLAGETQYF.

This chain uses TRBV7-9 with TRBJ2-3, with TRBD2 matching 7 bases. The CDR3 is made up of 14 amino acids. Per the germline V gene, CDR1 is SEHNR and CDR2 is FQNEAQ (reference sequence). J lost 1 base, V lost 5 bases, and 3 bases had no gene match. The CDR3: CASSRAGGTDTQYF. The CDR3 DNA sequence: TGTGCCAGCAGCAGGGCGGGAGGCACAGATACGCAGTATTTT.

The V gene is TRBV2, the J gene TRBJ1-4, with 12 bases matching TRBD1. The CDR3 is 14 amino acids. J lost 13 bases, V lost 5 bases, and 8 bases had no gene match. Germline lookup yields CDR1 SNHLY and CDR2 FYNNEI. The CDR3 sequence: CASSPGQGAQRLFF. The CDR3 DNA reads TGTGCCAGCAGTCCGGGACAGGGGGCGCAAAGACTGTTTTTT.

The chain couples TRBV5-1 to TRBJ2-2, with a tentative D call TRBD2 (6 bases). In germline, CDR1 is SGHRS, CDR2 YFSETQ. The CDR3 spans 14 residues. V lost 4 bases and J lost 7, with 14 bases in between. CDR3 loop: CASSPAWRDGELFF. CDR3 sequence (DNA): TGCGCCAGCAGCCCTGCCTGGAGGGACGGGGAGCTGTTTTTT.

V and J are TRBV5-6 and TRBJ2-3, with 7 nucleotides matching TRBD1. CDR3 size: 14 residues. V dropped 7 bases and J dropped 4; count of bases not matched to a gene: 9. The germline V gene has CDR1 SGHDT and CDR2 YYEEEE. CDR3 residues: CASSNRGPPDTQYF. The CDR3 nucleotides are TGTGCCAGCTCAAACAGGGGCCCCCCAGATACGCAGTATTTT.

The J gene is TRBJ1-1, the V gene TRBV3-1 (or the pseudogene TRBV3-2); 7 positions match TRBD1. This CDR3 has 13 residues. CDR1 and CDR2 (germline): LGHDT, YNNKEL (reference sequence). With 2 bases clipped from V and 7 bases from J, the junction kept 4 bases outside the gene matches. Here the CDR3 reads CASSQTNRGEAFF. The CDR3 region has the DNA TGTGCCAGCAGCCAAACAAACAGGGGTGAAGCTTTCTTT.

This clone was counted a few times. The sample carries other DNA sequences with the same CDR3. The chain is built from TRBV6-5 and TRBJ2-1; unclear D gene. The CDR3 is made up of 15 amino acids. From germline, CDR1 is MNHEY and CDR2 SVGAGI. Trimming shortened V by 6 bases and J by 0 bases, and 12 bases separated the two germline ends. The CDR3 here is CASSLSASSYNEQFF. The CDR3 DNA reads as TGTGCCAGCAGCTTAAGCGCCAGCTCCTACAATGAGCAGTTCTTC.

V usage is TRBV18 and J usage is TRBJ2-1, with a possible D match to TRBD2 (5 bases). The CDR3 runs to 17 residues. Looked up from germline, CDR1 is KGHSH and CDR2 is LQKENI. Trimming left V 2 bases short and J 0 bases short, with 14 bases between. This CDR3 reads CASSPSRTSSSYNEQFF. The DNA for the CDR3 is TGTGCCAGCTCACCAAGTCGGACTTCTAGCTCCTACAATGAGCAGTTCTTC.

This clone was seen only once. This chain links TRBV27 with TRBJ1-1; 7 bases agree with TRBD1. CDR1 MNHEY and CDR2 SMNVEV come from the germline V gene (reference sequence). There are 13 residues in the CDR3. After removal of 5 bases from V and 11 bases from J, the junction contained 11 bases not matched to a gene. The CDR3 is CASSPLDRDLAFF. The CDR3 coding sequence is TGTGCCAGCAGTCCACTAGACAGGGATCTTGCTTTCTTT.

The chain uses TRBV20-1 and TRBJ2-2; TRBD1 agrees at 7 bases. CDR1 DFQATT and CDR2 SNEGSKA come from the germline V gene (reference sequence). This CDR3 region has 14 residues. J was trimmed by 6 bases and V by 4 bases; bases with no gene match: 8. CDR3 nucleotides: TGCAGTGCTATTGACAGGGTTGTTGCCGGGGAGCTGTTTTTT. It specifies CSAIDRVVAGELFF.

J is TRBJ2-2 and V is TRBV29-1; 8 nucleotides align to TRBD1. Germline CDR1 is SQVTM and CDR2 is ANQGSEA. This CDR3 has 13 residues. V shed 7 bases, J shed 3 bases, and the junction held 4 bases outside the gene matches. The CDR3 is CSAGQGDTGELFF. CDR3 DNA sequence: TGCAGCGCCGGACAGGGCGACACCGGGGAGCTGTTTTTT.

The genes are TRBV7-2 and TRBJ2-1, with TRBD1 as a possible D gene (5 bases). The germline V and J ends were trimmed by 1 base and 9 bases, with 13 bases remaining between them. The CDR3 totals 14 residues. Per the germline V gene, CDR1 is SGHTA and CDR2 is FQGNSA. The CDR3 sequence: CASSLVGQKGEQFF. CDR3 sequence (DNA): TGTGCCAGCAGCTTAGTCGGACAAAAGGGTGAGCAGTTCTTC. The whole variable domain, remainder taken from reference TRBV7-2 and TRBJ2-1, is GAGVSQSPSNKVTEKGKDVELRCDPISGHTALYWYRQSLGQGLEFLIYFQGNSAPDKSGLPSDRFSAERTGGSVSTLTIQRTQQEDSAVYLCASSLVGQKGEQFFGPGTRLTVL.

The V call is TRBV2, the J call TRBJ1-1; weak D call: TRBD1 (5 bases). Looked up from germline, CDR1 is SNHLY and CDR2 is FYNNEI. The V and J ends lost 6 bases and 4 bases respectively, with 18 bases between them. The CDR3 covers 15 residues. CDR3 nucleotide sequence: TGTGCCAGCAGCGGACGTGTCGGGGGGATCACTGAAGCTTTCTTT. As protein: CASSGRVGGITEAFF.

The chain has TRBV24-1 and TRBJ1-1; D gene ambiguous. The CDR3 has 13 amino acids. Trimming left V 0 bases short and J 5 bases short, with 6 bases between. Germline V lookup: CDR1 KGHDR, CDR2 SFDVKD. The chain's CDR3 is CATSDLRGTEAFF. CDR3 nucleotide sequence: TGTGCCACCAGTGATTTGCGGGGTACTGAAGCTTTCTTT.

The chain joins TRBV7-6 to TRBJ1-3, with 8 bases aligning to TRBD1. The CDR3 loop spans 15 amino acids. CDR1 and CDR2 (germline): SGHVS, FNYEAQ. V dropped 8 bases and J dropped 1; count of bases not matched to a gene: 7. The CDR3 DNA reads TGTGCCAGCGTGATTGGACAGGGTTCTGGAAACACCATATATTTT. Its protein product is CASVIGQGSGNTIYF.

The genes are TRBV12-3 or TRBV12-4 and TRBJ2-3; maybe TRBD1 (5 bases). Trimming removed 7 bases from V and 2 bases from J, with 10 bases in between. The CDR3 consists of 13 residues. The CDR3 DNA follows: TGTGCCAGCAACCAAGGGGACACAGATACGCAGTATTTT. Translating it yields CASNQGDTDTQYF.

The chain has TRBV7-8 and TRBJ2-1, with 7 bases fitting TRBD2. In germline, CDR1 is SGHVS, CDR2 FQNEAQ. This CDR3 has 16 residues. J gave up 7 bases and V 5 bases, and 14 bases lay outside the gene matches. The CDR3 is CASSRTSGRELNEQFF. CDR3 DNA sequence: TGTGCCAGCAGCCGCACTTCGGGGCGGGAGTTAAATGAGCAGTTCTTC.